This TCR beta chain was sequenced in a study of beta chain features in type 1 diabetes. Findings of the study overall: Among patients with Type 1 diabetes, TCRB CDR3s were moderately but significantly shorter in every one of the four CD4+ subsets.

Expressed TCRB transcripts were sequenced, since all the RNA that had been isolated was reverse transcribed. Using immunoSEQ multiplex PCR, the repertoire was profiled, and TCRdb retains in-frame clones only, with some absent. The table records 600,000 to 700,000 clones, 9.5% to 15% of them present only once. Regarding this clone: Antigen unknown.

Germline V CDR1 and CDR2: SEHNR, FQNEAQ (reference sequence). V was pared by 5 bases and J by 8 bases, with 6 bases of the junction left unmatched. The CDR3 length is 14 residues. One heparinised blood draw averaging about 116 mL was given by each donor. The receptor's source is a man younger than 45 with type 1 diabetes. The rearrangement joins TRBV7-9 to TRBJ1-6, with TRBD1 matching 7 bases. The material sequenced was naive CD4+ T cells from blood. DNA of the CDR3: TGTGCCAGCAGCGTAGGGGGCCGGGATTCACCCCTCCACTTT. Protein sequence: CASSVGGRDSPLHF.